These 24 T cell receptor beta chains were all obtained from the same sample, sequenced in a study of shared clonotypes between healthy human individuals (dated by TCRdb to about 2020). Receptor amplification or capture employed the immunoSEQ multiplex PCR assay. TCRdb retrieved this table from immuneACCESS and kept in-frame rearrangements only. Not all clones are present; in checked studies, unresolved V genes account for under half, and no reason is known for the remainder. In this sample the table shows hundreds of thousands of clones, roughly 97% of which occur a single time. The top ten clones comprise around 0.06% of the sample. Sequenced: naive CD4+ T cells sorted from blood. The cell subset or site label of this sample denotes: CD45RA+ positively selected. The source is a woman aged 30 to 39 in good health.

The J gene is TRBJ2-1, the V gene TRBV28; 8 nucleotides align to TRBD2. V lost 7 bases, J lost 7 bases, and 15 bases stayed unmatched. Germline CDR1 MDHEN, CDR2 SYDVKM. The CDR3 runs to 16 residues. The CDR3 here is CASTDSLGRGKNEQFF. The CDR3 DNA follows: TGTGCCAGCACGGATTCGCTCGGGAGGGGCAAAAATGAGCAGTTCTTC.

This chain connects TRBV28 to TRBJ2-1; TRBD2 agrees at 9 bases. This CDR3 contains 15 residues. Per the germline V gene, CDR1 is MDHEN and CDR2 is SYDVKM. Trimming took 6 bases from V and 6 from J; bases not matched to a gene: 9. This CDR3 is CASRPYSGSRNEQFF. The DNA for the CDR3 is TGTGCCAGCAGACCTTATAGCGGGAGCCGCAATGAGCAGTTCTTC.

The chain carries TRBV4-2 and TRBJ2-5; TRBD2 aligns across 11 bases. V dropped 4 bases and J dropped 5; count of bases not matched to a gene: 6. The CDR3 loop spans 15 amino acids. CDR1 is LGHNA, CDR2 YNFKEQ, per germline. The CDR3 reads CASSPLLAGAETQYF. CDR3 bases: TGTGCCAGCAGCCCCTTACTAGCGGGAGCGGAGACCCAGTACTTC.

The V call is TRBV14, the J call TRBJ1-1; no definite D call. The germline V gene has CDR1 SGHDN and CDR2 FVKESK. Trimming cost V 4 bases and J 4 bases, with 13 bases left between them. The CDR3 extends over 14 amino acids. CDR3 bases: TGTGCCAGCAGCCCCCGAATGGGGAGCACTGAAGCTTTCTTT. This encodes CASSPRMGSTEAFF.

This sequence joins TRBV7-9 and TRBJ2-6, with a tentative D call TRBD2 (5 bases). The germline V gene encodes CDR1 SEHNR and CDR2 FQNEAQ (reference sequence). Trimming shortened V by 5 bases and J by 7 bases, and 9 bases separated the two germline ends. The CDR3 spans 13 residues. The CDR3 DNA reads as TGTGCCAGCAGCACCGAGGGAGCCAACGTCCTGACTTTC. The encoded protein is CASSTEGANVLTF.

This chain links TRBV19 with TRBJ2-6, with unresolved D. Deletions cut 6 bases from V and 0 bases from J, with 15 bases between. Germline V gene data show CDR1 as LNHDA and CDR2 as SQIVND (reference sequence). This CDR3 is built from 17 residues. The CDR3: CASSWFAAPSGANVLTF. Here the CDR3 DNA reads TGTGCCAGTAGCTGGTTCGCAGCGCCCTCTGGGGCCAACGTCCTGACTTTC. The full variable domain, its missing parts supplied by reference TRBV19 and TRBJ2-6, is DGGITQSPKYLFRKEGQNVTLSCEQNLNHDAMYWYRQDPGQGLRLIYYSQIVNDFQKGDIAEGYSVSREKKESFPLTVTSAQKNPTAFYLCASSWFAAPSGANVLTFGAGSRLTVL.

V is TRBV19 and J is TRBJ2-2; D unresolved. Deletions cut 1 base from V and 5 bases from J, with 11 bases between. The CDR3 spans 15 residues. From germline, CDR1 is LNHDA and CDR2 SQIVND (reference sequence). The CDR3 sequence is CASSIAWSVTGELFF. For the CDR3, the DNA is TGTGCCAGTAGTATAGCGTGGTCAGTTACCGGGGAGCTGTTTTTT.

The chain carries TRBV7-6 and TRBJ2-1, with 9 positions matching TRBD2. Germline lookup yields CDR1 SGHVS and CDR2 FNYEAQ. The CDR3 has 15 amino acids. The ends lost 0 bases at V and 6 bases at J; junction bases unmatched: 3. CDR3 nucleotides: TGTGCCAGCAGCTTAGCTAGCGGGAGTATCAATGAGCAGTTCTTC. Its protein product is CASSLASGSINEQFF.

The V gene is TRBV29-1, the J gene TRBJ1-1; D is perhaps TRBD1 (6 bases). The CDR3 sequence is 13 residues long. The germline V and J ends were trimmed by 2 bases and 8 bases, with 15 bases remaining between them. CDR1 SQVTM and CDR2 ANQGSEA come from the germline V gene. This CDR3 is CSVETRQAREAFF. In nucleotides, the CDR3 is TGCAGCGTTGAAACTCGACAGGCTAGGGAAGCTTTCTTT.

This clone was found once. The V call is TRBV4-1, the J call TRBJ2-3; 8 nucleotides agree with TRBD2. CDR3 size: 18 residues. Germline lookup yields CDR1 MGHRA and CDR2 YSYEKL. Unmatched junction bases numbered 15, after V lost 3 bases and J lost 4 bases. The DNA for the CDR3 is TGCGCCAGCAGCCAGACGCCTCTGCGGGAGGAGGGCCCAGATACGCAGTATTTT. This sequence encodes CASSQTPLREEGPDTQYF.

The chain joins TRBV14 to TRBJ2-4; weak D call: TRBD1 (6 bases). The CDR3 is 17 amino acids. Germline loops: CDR1 SGHDN, CDR2 FVKESK. The ends were cut back, 5 bases at V and 0 bases at J, with 17 bases in the middle. The CDR3 sequence: CASSVRTGSGAKNIQYF. The CDR3 DNA sequence: TGTGCCAGCAGCGTTCGAACAGGGAGTGGAGCCAAAAACATTCAGTACTTC. The full variable domain, its missing parts supplied by reference TRBV14 and TRBJ2-4, is EAGVTQFPSHSVIEKGQTVTLRCDPISGHDNLYWYRRVMGKEIKFLLHFVKESKQDESGMPNNRFLAERTGGTYSTLKVQPAELEDSGVYFCASSVRTGSGAKNIQYFGAGTRLSVL.

A single count supports this clone. The J gene is TRBJ2-1, the V gene TRBV4-2; TRBD2 agrees at 10 bases. With 0 bases clipped from V and 7 bases from J, the junction kept 12 bases outside the gene matches. The CDR3 has 18 residues. Germline CDR1 LGHNA, CDR2 YNFKEQ. The CDR3 DNA follows: TGTGCCAGCAGCCAAGAAAGTAGCGTCCTAGCGGGAGTGAATGAGCAGTTCTTC. It specifies CASSQESSVLAGVNEQFF.

V and J are TRBV28 and TRBJ2-5; 10 bases align to TRBD2. The length of the CDR3 is 16 residues. The J segment lost 5 bases and the V segment lost 5 bases, leaving 11 bases of the junction unmatched. From germline, CDR1 is MDHEN and CDR2 SYDVKM. CDR3 coding DNA: TGTGCCAGCAGTCTCTCCCTAGCGGGGGTCCGGGAGACCCAGTACTTC. Protein sequence: CASSLSLAGVRETQYF. Full variable domain (rest looked up from reference TRBV28 and TRBJ2-5): DVKVTQSSRYLVKRTGEKVFLECVQDMDHENMFWYRQDPGLGLRLIYFSYDVKMKEKGDIPEGYSVSREKKERFSLILESASTNQTSMYLCASSLSLAGVRETQYFGPGTRLLVL.

J is TRBJ2-5 and V is TRBV18; the match to TRBD2 covers 7 bases. Germline trimming cut 5 bases from V and 1 base from J; bases unmatched to any gene: 13. The CDR3 extends over 17 amino acids. From germline, CDR1 is KGHSH and CDR2 LQKENI. The CDR3 protein is CASSKFASSGLQETQYF. The CDR3 nucleotides are TGTGCCAGCTCAAAATTCGCGAGTAGCGGGCTCCAAGAGACCCAGTACTTC.

The chain uses TRBV10-3 and TRBJ2-5; 7 positions match TRBD1. Near its end, the DNA agrees better with TRBJ2-7, so the J call may be wrong. This CDR3 comprises 13 residues. The V gene's germline CDR1 is ENHRY and CDR2 SYGVKD. The CDR3 spells CAISPGQSYEQYF. CDR3 coding DNA: TGTGCCATCAGTCCGGGACAGTCATACGAGCAGTACTTC.

This sequence joins TRBV27 and TRBJ1-3; a weak D match, TRBD1 (5 bases). V lost 0 bases, J lost 0 bases, and 21 bases lay in between. The V gene's germline CDR1 is MNHEY and CDR2 SMNVEV (reference sequence). CDR3 length equals 20 residues. In DNA form, the CDR3 reads TGTGCCAGCAGTTTATCAGGTCCGGACACCTATATCGTCTCTGGAAACACCATATATTTT. Translating gives CASSLSGPDTYIVSGNTIYF.

The chain recombines TRBV11-2 with TRBJ1-6; TRBD1 matches 7 bases. V was pared by 0 bases and J by 9 bases, with 2 bases of the junction left unmatched. Germline V CDR1 and CDR2: SGHAT, FQNNGV. The CDR3 is made up of 14 amino acids. CDR3 DNA sequence: TGTGCCAGCAGCTTAGAACAGGGGATTTCACCCCTCCACTTT. Its translation is CASSLEQGISPLHF.

V usage is TRBV5-6 and J usage is TRBJ2-5, with 13 nucleotides matching TRBD2. Germline CDR1 and CDR2: SGHDT and YYEEEE. V was clipped by 1 base and J by 0 bases; unmatched bases: 6. The CDR3 loop spans 18 amino acids. The CDR3 protein is CASSLYGLAGVYQETQYF. In nucleotides, the CDR3 is TGTGCCAGCAGCTTGTATGGACTAGCGGGAGTTTACCAAGAGACCCAGTACTTC. Drawing the rest from reference TRBV5-6 and TRBJ2-5, the complete variable domain is DAGVTQSPTHLIKTRGQQVTLRCSPKSGHDTVSWYQQALGQGPQFIFQYYEEEERQRGNFPDRFSGHQFPNYSSELNVNALLLGDSALYLCASSLYGLAGVYQETQYFGPGTRLLVL.

This chain uses TRBV6-5 with TRBJ2-4; D not certain. The CDR3 runs to 14 residues. The V and J ends lost 0 bases and 1 base respectively, with 4 bases between them. Germline V CDR1 and CDR2: MNHEY, SVGAGI. The CDR3 DNA is TGTGCCAGCAGTTACTCGTGGGCCAAAAACATTCAGTACTTC. It translates to CASSYSWAKNIQYF.

The V call is TRBV28, the J call TRBJ1-2, with a weak D call TRBD1 (5 bases). V gave up 1 base and J gave up 6 bases, with 24 bases separating them. The CDR3 has 18 amino acids. Germline lookup yields CDR1 MDHEN and CDR2 SYDVKM. CDR3 amino acids: CASSLSPSWVEGSHGYTF. DNA of the CDR3: TGTGCCAGCAGTTTATCCCCTTCGTGGGTGGAGGGGAGCCATGGCTACACCTTC.

The J gene is TRBJ1-4, the V gene TRBV28, with TRBD1 matching 8 bases. Looked up from germline, CDR1 is MDHEN and CDR2 is SYDVKM. This CDR3 region has 16 residues. The ends lost 6 bases at V and 8 bases at J; junction bases unmatched: 14. The CDR3 spells CASSIPGQGSHEKLFF. The CDR3 DNA reads TGTGCCAGCAGCATTCCCGGACAGGGAAGTCACGAAAAACTGTTTTTT. The variable domain in full, completed from reference TRBV28 and TRBJ1-4, reads DVKVTQSSRYLVKRTGEKVFLECVQDMDHENMFWYRQDPGLGLRLIYFSYDVKMKEKGDIPEGYSVSREKKERFSLILESASTNQTSMYLCASSIPGQGSHEKLFFGSGTQLSVL.

The chain has TRBV18 and TRBJ2-5; 10 positions agree with TRBD1. The junction had 8 bases not matched to a gene; V was cut back by 5 bases and J by 5 bases. The CDR3 runs 15 residues. In germline, CDR1 is KGHSH, CDR2 LQKENI. This CDR3 reads CASSVPGQGLETQYF. In DNA, the CDR3 is TGTGCCAGCTCAGTTCCGGGACAGGGGCTGGAGACCCAGTACTTC. The full variable domain, with the rest looked up from reference TRBV18 and TRBJ2-5, is NAGVMQNPRHLVRRRGQEARLRCSPMKGHSHVYWYRQLPEEGLKFMVYLQKENIIDESGMPKERFSAEFPKEGPSILRIQQVVRGDSAAYFCASSVPGQGLETQYFGPGTRLLVL.

This chain connects TRBV6-1 to TRBJ1-2; D call uncertain. Deletions cut 6 bases from V and 3 bases from J, with 14 bases between. The germline gives CDR1 MNHNS, CDR2 SASEGT. The CDR3 sequence is 14 residues long. This CDR3 reads CASSTANNYYGYTF. The DNA of the CDR3 is TGTGCCAGCAGCACGGCTAACAACTACTATGGCTACACCTTC.

V and J are TRBV18 and TRBJ1-1; TRBD1 matches 8 bases. The V segment lost 3 bases and the J segment 4 bases; nucleotides outside the gene matches: 4. This CDR3 has 14 amino acids. From germline, CDR1 is KGHSH and CDR2 LQKENI. CDR3 region: CASSPTGQGTEAFF. CDR3 coding DNA: TGTGCCAGCTCACCTACCGGACAGGGCACTGAAGCTTTCTTT.